The present TCR beta chain was sequenced within a study of cytomegalovirus exposure and HLA in healthy donors. Study results and caveats: Common viral pathogens (according to a later analysis) appeared linked to several of the most significant clusters.

In the PCR, 60 Vbeta and 13 Jbeta primers were used. Assay used: immunoSEQ multiplex PCR; TCRdb lists only in-frame clones, some missing. The sample holds under 200,000 clones, about 70% seen once. Germline assignment: CDR1 SGHDT and CDR2 YYEEEE. The CDR3 contains 15 residues. V was clipped by 0 bases and J by 1 base, with 10 bases between them. This clone was counted a single time. Its antigen is as yet unknown. What was sequenced was PBMCs. This clonotype was obtained from a woman aged 25 to 39 in good health and CMV-seronegative. This chain uses TRBV5-6 with TRBJ1-2; D is uncertain. The CDR3 DNA reads as TGTGCCAGCAGCTTGGGCGGAATGTTTAACTATGGCTACACCTTC. This encodes CASSLGGMFNYGYTF.